The clone carrying this T cell receptor (beta chain) was counted only a few times. Its target is not known. Other DNA sequences within the sample encode an identical CDR3. PCR employed 60 Vbeta and 13 Jbeta primers. Profiled with immunoSEQ multiplex PCR; TCRdb holds only in-frame clones, not every one. The repertoire has approximately 140,000 clones, around 78% of them found once; the top ten carry about 2.5%. The sample is drawn from a study of cytomegalovirus exposure and HLA in healthy donors. Study-level points and caveats: In a later analysis, common viral pathogens appeared linked to several of the most significant clusters. Cytomegalovirus association was listed for around 170 TCR beta chains. It was reportedly the case that the classifier diagnosed cytomegalovirus status with high specificity and sensitivity.

The receptor was derived from a male donor in good health and CMV-seronegative. Sequences were obtained from PBMCs.

CDR3 sequence reads: CASSLEGQGGGTQYF. CDR3 nucleotides: TGCGCCAGCAGCTTGGAAGGACAGGGTGGGGGTACGCAGTATTTT. The chain uses TRBV5-1 and TRBJ2-3; 8 bases align to TRBD1. Germline CDR1 is SGHRS and CDR2 is YFSETQ. V gave up 0 bases and J gave up 8 bases; unmatched junction bases: 8. The CDR3 loop spans 15 amino acids.